This T cell receptor (beta chain) was identified in a study of response to subunit inactivated influenza vaccine. Study-wide points: Every seasonal influenza vaccination brings in few new T cells, the authors suggested.

TCRdb itself ran the RT-PCR reads through MiXCR, one entry per CDR3 protein. The sample lists fewer than 650,000 distinct CDR3 sequences, around 13% occurring once. This clonotype was detected only a few times. The antigen remains undetermined. This specimen was PBMCs from blood, taken 40 to 50 days after vaccination. The sequence came from a man aged 50-60 years who received an inactivated influenza vaccine.

The CDR3 reads CSARSGRVSNQPQHF. CDR3 coding DNA: TGCAGTGCTAGGTCCGGCAGAGTAAGCAATCAGCCCCAGCATTTT. The genes are TRBV20-1 and TRBJ1-5; no clear D. The CDR3 totals 15 residues. Germline values: CDR1 DFQATT, CDR2 SNEGSKA (reference sequence). V was clipped by 3 bases and J by 1 base, with 13 bases between them.